One and the same sample provided the 15 T cell receptor beta chains below, sequenced in a study of T cell changes during pregnancy in multiple sclerosis. This table comes from immunoSEQ multiplex PCR, and its TCRdb copy is limited to in-frame clones, with some not included. The data contain tens of thousands of clones, roughly nine tenths of them seen just once; the ten biggest clones take up 0.37%. The sequencing used CD4+ T cells from peripheral blood mononuclear cells, collected in the second trimester of pregnancy. The source is a female donor in good health, enrolled as a control in a pregnancy study.

This clone was picked up one time. The chain carries TRBV11-1 and TRBJ2-3; weak D call: TRBD1 (6 bases). Germline V CDR1 and CDR2: SGHAT, FQDESV (reference sequence). Trimming removed 4 bases from V and 0 bases from J, with 8 bases in between. The CDR3 spans 14 residues. CDR3 protein: CASSWTDSTDTQYF. In nucleotides, the CDR3 is TGTGCCAGCAGCTGGACAGATAGCACAGATACGCAGTATTTT. Supplemented by reference TRBV11-1 and TRBJ2-3, the full variable domain reads EAEVAQSPRYKITEKSQAVAFWCDPISGHATLYWYRQILGQGPELLVQFQDESVVDDSQLPKDRFSAERLKGVDSTLKIQPAELGDSAMYLCASSWTDSTDTQYFGPGTRLTVL.

The chain employs TRBV4-3 and TRBJ1-1, with no clear D. The CDR3 extends over 12 amino acids. V was trimmed by 4 bases and J by 1 base, leaving 4 bases between them. Germline V gene lookup returns CDR1 LGHNA and CDR2 YSLEER. The CDR3 spells CASSRGNTEAFF. CDR3 DNA sequence: TGCGCCAGCAGCCGAGGGAACACTGAAGCTTTCTTT.

The chain joins TRBV7-2 to TRBJ1-1, with unresolved D. The CDR3 runs 17 residues. V was cut by 1 base and J by 2 bases, with 17 bases left in between. CDR1 SGHTA and CDR2 FQGNSA come from the germline V gene. CDR3 sequence: CASSLGRPIGFNTEAFF. CDR3 nucleotide sequence: TGTGCCAGCAGCTTAGGGAGGCCCATAGGCTTTAACACTGAAGCTTTCTTT.

This clone was detected only a few times. The V call is TRBV19, the J call TRBJ1-2, with D perhaps TRBD1 (5 bases). CDR1 is LNHDA, CDR2 SQIVND, per germline (reference sequence). The V end lost 1 base, the J end lost 8 bases, and 14 bases lay between the germline ends. The CDR3 has 14 amino acids. This CDR3 reads CASSIAPGVYGYTF. The CDR3 DNA follows: TGTGCCAGTAGTATAGCCCCGGGGGTGTACGGCTACACCTTC.

CDR3 coding DNA: TGTGCCAGCAGCCAAGAGATAGGGGCAGTAGAGCAGTACTTC. As protein: CASSQEIGAVEQYF. This rearrangement joins TRBV4-2 to TRBJ2-7, with D possibly being TRBD1 (5 bases). Germline V gives CDR1 LGHNA, CDR2 YNFKEQ. The CDR3 consists of 14 residues. Trimming left V 0 bases short and J 7 bases short, with 13 bases between.

This clone was recorded once. The chain uses TRBV7-2 and TRBJ2-5, with no clear D. From germline, CDR1 is SGHTA and CDR2 FQGNSA. This CDR3 is 11 amino acids long. V dropped 4 bases and J dropped 7 bases, with 7 bases sitting between them. The CDR3 DNA is TGTGCCAGCAGCTCCTCGGGGACCCAGTACTTC. It encodes CASSSSGTQYF.

The J gene is TRBJ2-2, the V gene TRBV4-3, with 10 bases that match TRBD1. Germline assignment: CDR1 LGHNA and CDR2 YSLEER. The CDR3 is made up of 18 amino acids. With 3 bases clipped from V and 2 bases from J, the junction kept 9 bases outside the gene matches. CDR3 sequence: CASSHSGTGDLNTGELFF. The CDR3 bases are TGCGCCAGCAGCCACTCCGGGACAGGGGACCTAAACACCGGGGAGCTGTTTTTT.

The chain couples TRBV19 to TRBJ2-2; TRBD1 matches at 7 bases. V shed 7 bases and J 0 bases; nucleotides not matched to a gene: 5. The CDR3 totals 15 residues. Germline V gives CDR1 LNHDA, CDR2 SQIVND (reference sequence). The CDR3 region has the DNA TGTGCCAGTAATCCCGGGACAGCGAACACCGGGGAGCTGTTTTTT. Encoded protein: CASNPGTANTGELFF.

The chain couples TRBV5-4 to TRBJ2-3; 7 bases align to TRBD1. J lost 2 bases, V lost 5 bases, and 5 bases had no gene match. The CDR3 extends over 14 amino acids. In germline, CDR1 is SGHNT, CDR2 YYREEE (reference sequence). The CDR3 here is CASSRDRDTDTQYF. Here the CDR3 DNA reads TGTGCCAGCAGTCGGGACAGAGACACAGATACGCAGTATTTT.

The chain joins TRBV5-4 to TRBJ1-2; 8 nucleotides align to TRBD1. Germline V gives CDR1 SGHNT, CDR2 YYREEE (reference sequence). Losses at the gene ends were 0 bases for V and 0 bases for J; bases not matched to a gene: 7. CDR3 size: 17 residues. The CDR3 protein is CASSLDLTGAANYGYTF. The CDR3 DNA reads as TGTGCCAGCAGCTTGGACTTGACAGGGGCGGCTAACTATGGCTACACCTTC.

The rearrangement links TRBV7-2 to TRBJ1-4; TRBD1 aligns across 11 bases. In germline, CDR1 is SGHTA, CDR2 FQGNSA. V dropped 1 base and J dropped 3; count of bases not matched to a gene: 10. The CDR3 is made up of 19 amino acids. In DNA, the CDR3 is TGTGCCAGCAGCTTAGTGGGAATGGACAGGGGGCTATCTAATGAAAAACTGTTTTTT. Its protein is CASSLVGMDRGLSNEKLFF.

This chain uses TRBV5-5 with TRBJ1-5; 7 nucleotides match TRBD1. This CDR3 comprises 15 residues. V lost 0 bases to trimming and J lost 7 bases; unmatched junction nucleotides: 7. CDR1 SGHKS and CDR2 YYEKEE come from the germline V gene (reference sequence). The CDR3 reads CASSLAGGAGQPQHF. CDR3 DNA: TGTGCCAGCAGCTTGGCAGGGGGTGCCGGCCAGCCCCAGCATTTT.

This rearrangement joins TRBV6-5 to TRBJ2-2; the D gene is possibly TRBD1 (6 bases). CDR1 is MNHEY and CDR2 is SVGAGI in the germline V gene. The CDR3 runs to 15 residues. Trimming shortened V by 6 bases and J by 3 bases, and 14 bases separated the two germline ends. The CDR3: CASRNNKGDTGELFF. CDR3 nucleotides: TGTGCCAGCAGAAACAACAAGGGGGACACCGGGGAGCTGTTTTTT.

The CDR3 is CASSARRGAGTWELFF. The CDR3 DNA reads TGTGCCAGCAGTGCCCGTAGAGGCGCAGGGACATGGGAGCTGTTTTTT. V is TRBV6-1 and J is TRBJ2-2; D is perhaps TRBD1 (6 bases). Germline V gene lookup returns CDR1 MNHNS and CDR2 SASEGT. The V end lost 4 bases, the J end lost 9 bases, and 21 bases lay between the germline ends. This CDR3 is built from 16 residues.

The J gene is TRBJ1-2, the V gene TRBV6-5; no clear D. Deletions cut 0 bases from V and 5 bases from J, with 16 bases between. The CDR3 totals 16 residues. From germline, CDR1 is MNHEY and CDR2 SVGAGI. CDR3 loop: CASSYSARGREYGYTF. The CDR3 region has the DNA TGTGCCAGCAGTTACTCGGCTCGGGGTAGAGAGTATGGCTACACCTTC.